This TCR beta chain derives from a study of shared clonotypes between healthy human individuals. Whole-study results and caveats: With few donors, the genetic and exposure-history diversity represented was limited.

CDR3 length: 13 residues. Germline V gene data show CDR1 as SGHRS and CDR2 as YFSETQ. With V trimmed by 7 bases and J by 7 bases, 3 bases remained unmatched. Data came from immunoSEQ multiplex PCR; TCRdb stores just in-frame clones and leaves some out. The sample has 2 million to 3 million clones; more than 80% are singletons. Concerning this clone itself: Its cognate antigen is unknown.

This receptor was obtained from a man in his late teens or twenties in good health. The chain uses TRBV5-1 and TRBJ1-4; 11 bases fit TRBD1. Sequencing was done on a sample of naive CD4+ T cells sorted from blood. Subset of the sample: CD45RA+ positively selected. In DNA form, the CDR3 reads TGCGCCAGCTCGGGACAGGGGGGTGAAAAACTGTTTTTT. It translates to CASSGQGGEKLFF. Complete variable domain (other parts from reference TRBV5-1 and TRBJ1-4): KAGVTQTPRYLIKTRGQQVTLSCSPISGHRSVSWYQQTPGQGLQFLFEYFSETQRNKGNFPGRFSGRQFSNSRSEMNVSTLELGDSALYLCASSGQGGEKLFFGSGTQLSVL.